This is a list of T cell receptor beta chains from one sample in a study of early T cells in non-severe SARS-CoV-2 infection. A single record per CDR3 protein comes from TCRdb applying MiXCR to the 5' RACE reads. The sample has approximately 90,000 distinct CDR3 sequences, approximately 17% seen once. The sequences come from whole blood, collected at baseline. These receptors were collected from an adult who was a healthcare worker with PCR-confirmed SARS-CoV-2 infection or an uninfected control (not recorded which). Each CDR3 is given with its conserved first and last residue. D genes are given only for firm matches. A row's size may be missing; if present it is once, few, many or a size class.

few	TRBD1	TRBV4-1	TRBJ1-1	TGCGCCAGCAGCCAAGCAACGGGACAGGGCCCTGAAGCTTTCTTT	CASSQATGQGPEAFF
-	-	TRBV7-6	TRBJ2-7	TGTGCCAGCAGCCTGGGGGGCGGGACTGCCTACGAGCAGTACTTC	CASSLGGGTAYEQYF
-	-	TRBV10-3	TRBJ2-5	TGTGCCATCGCAAGAATGGGGGGGCTCCAAGAGACCCAGTACTTC	CAIARMGGLQETQYF
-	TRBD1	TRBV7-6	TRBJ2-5	TGTGCCAGCAGCTCACAGGGGGTGGTCGCGGAGACCCAGTACTTC	CASSSQGVVAETQYF
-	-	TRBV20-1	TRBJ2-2	TGCAGTGCCGCAGGGGCGGCTAGCGGCTTGGGGGAGCTGTTTTTT	CSAAGAASGLGELFF
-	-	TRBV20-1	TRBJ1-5	TGCAGTGCTATGGGGGGCCAGAGCAATCAGCCCCAGCATTTT	CSAMGGQSNQPQHF
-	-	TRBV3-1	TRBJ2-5	TGTGCCAGCAGCCAGGACTACCAAGAGACCCAGTACTTC	CASSQDYQETQYF
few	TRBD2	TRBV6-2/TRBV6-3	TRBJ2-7	TGTGCCAGCAGTTACTCGAATCCGGGAGGATCTTACGAGCAGTACTTC	CASSYSNPGGSYEQYF
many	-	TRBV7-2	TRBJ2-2	TGTGCCAGCAATCTTGGCGGATCAACCGGGGAGCTGTTTTTT	CASNLGGSTGELFF
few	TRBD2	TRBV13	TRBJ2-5	TGTGCCAGCAGCTTATCCCCGGGGCGGGAGAAGGTGGGCCAAGAGACCCAGTACTTC	CASSLSPGREKVGQETQYF
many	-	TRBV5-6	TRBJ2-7	TGTGCCACCCCGGGTCCTCCCTACGAGCAGTACTTC	CATPGPPYEQYF
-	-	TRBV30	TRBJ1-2	TGTGCCTGGAGTGTATGGGCTAACTATGGCTACACCTTC	CAWSVWANYGYTF
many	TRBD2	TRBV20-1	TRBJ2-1	TGCAGTGGGAGCGGGAGTGGGAATGAGCAGTTCTTC	CSGSGSGNEQFF
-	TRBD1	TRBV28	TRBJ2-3	TGTGCCAGCAGTTCCGCCGGGACAGGGAAGGAGGGTACGCAGTATTTT	CASSSAGTGKEGTQYF
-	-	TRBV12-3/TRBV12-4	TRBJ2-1	TGTGCCAGCACCTCCCGGCTAGCTAATGAGCAGTTCTTC	CASTSRLANEQFF
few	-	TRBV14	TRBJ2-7	TGTGCCAGCAGCCAAGGGGGCCCGCAGTACTTC	CASSQGGPQYF
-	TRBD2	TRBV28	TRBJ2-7	TGTGCCAGCAGTTTGTGGACTAGCGGGAGAATCGAGCAGTACTTC	CASSLWTSGRIEQYF
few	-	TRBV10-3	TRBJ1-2	TGTGCCGTCCTCGGGCCCGGGCGCTATGGCTACACCTTC	CAVLGPGRYGYTF
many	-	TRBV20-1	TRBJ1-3	TGCAGTGGACAGCAAGAGGCTGGAAACACCATATATTTT	CSGQQEAGNTIYF
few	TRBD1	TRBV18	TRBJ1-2	TGTGCCAGCTCTCTGGACAGGGAGGCTGGCTACACCTTC	CASSLDREAGYTF
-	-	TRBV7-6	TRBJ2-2	TGTGCCAGCAGCGCGGGACAGAGCACCGGGGAGCTGTTTTTT	CASSAGQSTGELFF
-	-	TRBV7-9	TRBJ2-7	TGTGCCAGCAGCTTGCTTCCGGACAGTCCGCTGCAGTACTTC	CASSLLPDSPLQYF
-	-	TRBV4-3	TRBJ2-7	TGCGCCAGCAGCCAAGACGCAGGGACTTACGAGCAGTACTTC	CASSQDAGTYEQYF
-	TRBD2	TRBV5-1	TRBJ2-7	TGCGCCAGCAGCTTGCCAGGGACTAGCGGGACCTACGAGCAGTACTTC	CASSLPGTSGTYEQYF
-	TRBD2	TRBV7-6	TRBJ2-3	TGTGCCAGCAGCTCCTCCGGGACTAGTCTTCAGTATTTT	CASSSSGTSLQYF
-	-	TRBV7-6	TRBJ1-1	TGTGCCAGCAGCTTAGCGGACGACAGGAGGGCTGAAGCTTTCTTT	CASSLADDRRAEAFF
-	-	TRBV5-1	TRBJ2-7	TGCGCCAGCAGCTTGGGCGACAGTACCTACGAGCAGTACTTC	CASSLGDSTYEQYF
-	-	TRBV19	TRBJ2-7	TGTGCCAGTAGTGGGACCTCCCAGCACTTC	CASSGTSQHF
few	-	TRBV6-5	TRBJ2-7	TGTGCCAGCAGCCACTCTCGGAGGAACTACGAGCAGTACTTC	CASSHSRRNYEQYF
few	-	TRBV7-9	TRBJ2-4	TGTGCCAGCGGTTTCGGAGCCAAAAACATTCAGTACTTC	CASGFGAKNIQYF
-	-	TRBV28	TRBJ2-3	TGTGCCAGCAGTTTAACGGGAGTAGGGACAGATACGCAGTATTTT	CASSLTGVGTDTQYF
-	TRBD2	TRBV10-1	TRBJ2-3	TGCGCCAGCAGTTTTAGCGGGAGAGATACGCAGTATTTT	CASSFSGRDTQYF
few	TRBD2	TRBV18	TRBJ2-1	TGTGCCAGCTCACCGTCAGCTAGCGGGAGCAATGAGCAGTTCTTC	CASSPSASGSNEQFF
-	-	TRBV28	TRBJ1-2	TGTGCCAGCAGTCAGGGACTGGCGGGTGGCTACACCTTC	CASSQGLAGGYTF
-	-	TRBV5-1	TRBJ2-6	TGCGCCAGCAGCTTAGAGGCTGGGGCCAACGTCCTGACTTTC	CASSLEAGANVLTF
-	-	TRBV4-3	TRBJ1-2	TGCGCCAGCAGCCAGGATGGCGGGAAAGCTAACTATGGCTACACCTTC	CASSQDGGKANYGYTF
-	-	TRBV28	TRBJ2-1	TGTGCCAGCAGCTCCAGCCCGGGTAAGCAGTTCTTC	CASSSSPGKQFF
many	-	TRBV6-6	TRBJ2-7	TGTGCCAGCAGTTACCCGCGGACGGAAAAGACCTACGAGCAGTACTTC	CASSYPRTEKTYEQYF
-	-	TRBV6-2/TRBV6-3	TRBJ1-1	TGTGCCAGCAGCCGTCAATGGGGTTGGGGAGAAGCTTTCTTT	CASSRQWGWGEAFF
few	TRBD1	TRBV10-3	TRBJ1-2	TGTGCCATCAGGAGACAGGGGGCTGACTATGGCTACACCTTC	CAIRRQGADYGYTF
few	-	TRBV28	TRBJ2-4	TGTGCCAGCTCAGGGACGACCAAAAACATTCAGTACTTC	CASSGTTKNIQYF
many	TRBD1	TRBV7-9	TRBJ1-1	TGTGCCAGCAGCTTAATGGCAGGGGGCACTGAAGCTTTCTTT	CASSLMAGGTEAFF
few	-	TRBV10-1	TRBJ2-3	TGCGCCAGCAGTGACCCTACTGACAGCACAGATACGCAGTATTTT	CASSDPTDSTDTQYF
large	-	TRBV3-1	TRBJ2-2	TGTGCCAGCAGCCCTTCGTGGTCCGGGTTTATTACCGGGGAGCTGTTTTTT	CASSPSWSGFITGELFF
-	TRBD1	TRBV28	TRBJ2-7	TGTGCCAGCAGTTTAGGAGGACAGGCCTCCTACGAGCAGTACTTC	CASSLGGQASYEQYF
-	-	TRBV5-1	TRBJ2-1	TGCGCCAGCAGCTTGGATTTAGGGGTACTCTACAATGAGCAGTTCTTC	CASSLDLGVLYNEQFF
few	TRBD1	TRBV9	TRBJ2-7	TGTGCCAGCAGCGGCCCCGGGACAGGGACCCACGAGCAGTACTTC	CASSGPGTGTHEQYF
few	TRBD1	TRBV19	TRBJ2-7	TGTGCCAGTAGTCGACAGGGGCGCGTCAACGAGCAGTACTTC	CASSRQGRVNEQYF
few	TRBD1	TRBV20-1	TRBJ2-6	TGCAGTGCTAGGAGGGGGACAGGGAGCTCTGGGGCCAACGTCCTGACTTTC	CSARRGTGSSGANVLTF
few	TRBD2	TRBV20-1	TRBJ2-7	TGCAGTGCTAGAGGGCTAGCGGGAGGATCCAACTACGAGCAGTACTTC	CSARGLAGGSNYEQYF
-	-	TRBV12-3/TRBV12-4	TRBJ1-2	TGTGCCAGCAGTTTCCAGGGGAACTATGGCTACACCTTC	CASSFQGNYGYTF
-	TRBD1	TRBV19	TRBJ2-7	TGTGCCAGTAGGGACAGGTATTACGAGCAGTACTTC	CASRDRYYEQYF
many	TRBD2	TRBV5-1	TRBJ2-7	TGCGCCAGCAGCCCGTTCAGCGGGAGGGCCTACGAGCAGTACTTC	CASSPFSGRAYEQYF
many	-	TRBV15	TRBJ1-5	TGTGCCACCAGCAGAGGCGGGACGGCAGGGATGGGCAATCAGCCCCAGCATTTT	CATSRGGTAGMGNQPQHF
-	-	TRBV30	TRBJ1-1	TGTGCCTGGAGCAGGAACACTGAAGCTTTCTTT	CAWSRNTEAFF
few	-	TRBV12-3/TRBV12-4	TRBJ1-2	TGTGCCAGCAGTTTTGGGGGCGCACCACACTATGGCTACACCTTC	CASSFGGAPHYGYTF
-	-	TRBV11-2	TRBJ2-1	TGTGCCAGCAGCTTAGAGGTAGCGTACAATGAGCAGTTCTTC	CASSLEVAYNEQFF
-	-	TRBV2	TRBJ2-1	TGTGCCAGCAGTGATCGGGGCACCCGCGGGGATGAGCAGTTCTTC	CASSDRGTRGDEQFF
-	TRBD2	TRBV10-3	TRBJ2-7	TGTGCCATCAGTGAGGGACTAGCGGGAAAGTCGGAGTACTTC	CAISEGLAGKSEYF
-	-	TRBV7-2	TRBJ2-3	TGTGCCAGCAGCTTACGACAGCCAAGCACAGATACGCAGTATTTT	CASSLRQPSTDTQYF